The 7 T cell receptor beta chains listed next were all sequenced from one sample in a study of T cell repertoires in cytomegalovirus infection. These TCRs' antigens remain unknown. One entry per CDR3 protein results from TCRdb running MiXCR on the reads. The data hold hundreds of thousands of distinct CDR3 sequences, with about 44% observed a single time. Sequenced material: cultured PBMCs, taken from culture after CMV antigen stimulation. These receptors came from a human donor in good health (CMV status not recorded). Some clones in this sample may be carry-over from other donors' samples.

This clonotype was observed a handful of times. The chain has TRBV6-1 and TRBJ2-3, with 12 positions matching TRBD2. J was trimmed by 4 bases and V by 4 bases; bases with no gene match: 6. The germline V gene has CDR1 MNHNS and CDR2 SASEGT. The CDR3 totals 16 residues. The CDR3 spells CASSVLAGGRADTQYF. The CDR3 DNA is TGTGCCAGCAGTGTTCTAGCGGGAGGGAGGGCAGATACGCAGTATTTT.

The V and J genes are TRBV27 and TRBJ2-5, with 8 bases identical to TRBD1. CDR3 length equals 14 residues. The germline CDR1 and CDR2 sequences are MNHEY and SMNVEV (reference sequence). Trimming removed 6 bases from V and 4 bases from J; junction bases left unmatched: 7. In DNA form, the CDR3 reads TGTGCCAGCAGCCCCTTTGGGACAGGAGAGACCCAGTACTTC. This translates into CASSPFGTGETQYF.

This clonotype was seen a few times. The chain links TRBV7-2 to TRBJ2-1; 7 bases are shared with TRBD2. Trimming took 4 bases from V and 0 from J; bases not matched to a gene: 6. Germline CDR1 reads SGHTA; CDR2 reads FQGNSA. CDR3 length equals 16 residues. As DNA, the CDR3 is TGTGCCAGCAGCTATCTTGCGGGAGCCTCCTACAATGAGCAGTTCTTC. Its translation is CASSYLAGASYNEQFF.

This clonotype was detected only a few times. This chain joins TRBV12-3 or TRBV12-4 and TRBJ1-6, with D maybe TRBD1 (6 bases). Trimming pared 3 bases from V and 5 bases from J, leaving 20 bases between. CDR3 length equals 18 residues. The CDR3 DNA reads TGTGCCAGCAGTTTTATTCGTCCGGACAGCCTGGATAATTCACCCCTCCACTTT. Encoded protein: CASSFIRPDSLDNSPLHF.

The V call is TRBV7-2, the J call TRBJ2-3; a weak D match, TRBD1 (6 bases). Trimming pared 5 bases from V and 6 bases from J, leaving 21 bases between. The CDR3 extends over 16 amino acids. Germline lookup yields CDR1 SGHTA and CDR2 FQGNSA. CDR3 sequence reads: CASSPTDRLSWDTQYF. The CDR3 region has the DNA TGTGCCAGCAGCCCAACTGACAGGCTGAGCTGGGATACGCAGTATTTT.

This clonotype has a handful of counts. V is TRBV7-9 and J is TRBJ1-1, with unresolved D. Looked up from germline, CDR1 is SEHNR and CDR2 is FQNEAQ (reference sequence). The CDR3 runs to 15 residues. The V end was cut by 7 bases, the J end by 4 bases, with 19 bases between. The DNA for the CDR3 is TGTGCCAGCACCTCCGCAGCCCGGCTGAGCACTGAAGCTTTCTTT. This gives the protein CASTSAARLSTEAFF.

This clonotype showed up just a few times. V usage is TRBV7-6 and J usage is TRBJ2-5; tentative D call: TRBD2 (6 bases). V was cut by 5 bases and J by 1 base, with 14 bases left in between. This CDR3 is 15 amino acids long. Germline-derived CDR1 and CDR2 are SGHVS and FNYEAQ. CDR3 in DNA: TGTGCCAGCAGCCGCGGGGTCGGCTTCCAAGAGACCCAGTACTTC. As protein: CASSRGVGFQETQYF.